This T cell receptor beta chain was observed in a study of a mutant IDH1 vaccine in newly diagnosed glioma. Looking at the study overall: Sex among treated patients split about 60% male, about 38% female; mean age was roughly 40 years.

With regard to this clone: What it recognizes is unknown.

The CDR3 spans 20 residues. The germline V gene encodes CDR1 MNHEY and CDR2 SMNVEV (reference sequence). Trimming cost V 5 bases and J 0 bases; bases outside gene matches: 16. The study, taken as a whole, reports: Immune responses induced by the vaccine were seen in less than 95% of patients, spanning multiple MHC alleles. Any relationship between pseudoprogression and changes in top peripheral T cell clonotypes seemed absent.

Time point given: baseline, week 1 (first vaccination visit). Treatment specified: pre-vaccination baseline after standard-of-care therapy. Profiled with immunoSEQ multiplex PCR; TCRdb holds only in-frame clones, not every one. The sample has 20,000 to 25,000 clones; roughly nine tenths are singletons. The input for sequencing was PBMCs, taken from a glioma patient treated with radiotherapy, temozolomide or both. The chain has TRBV27 and TRBJ2-4; 10 nucleotides match TRBD2. This TCR derives from a man younger than 40 with glioma. The CDR3 protein is CASSPGLADRGNLAKNIQYF. CDR3 coding DNA: TGTGCCAGCAGTCCCGGACTAGCGGACAGAGGGAACCTAGCCAAAAACATTCAGTACTTC.